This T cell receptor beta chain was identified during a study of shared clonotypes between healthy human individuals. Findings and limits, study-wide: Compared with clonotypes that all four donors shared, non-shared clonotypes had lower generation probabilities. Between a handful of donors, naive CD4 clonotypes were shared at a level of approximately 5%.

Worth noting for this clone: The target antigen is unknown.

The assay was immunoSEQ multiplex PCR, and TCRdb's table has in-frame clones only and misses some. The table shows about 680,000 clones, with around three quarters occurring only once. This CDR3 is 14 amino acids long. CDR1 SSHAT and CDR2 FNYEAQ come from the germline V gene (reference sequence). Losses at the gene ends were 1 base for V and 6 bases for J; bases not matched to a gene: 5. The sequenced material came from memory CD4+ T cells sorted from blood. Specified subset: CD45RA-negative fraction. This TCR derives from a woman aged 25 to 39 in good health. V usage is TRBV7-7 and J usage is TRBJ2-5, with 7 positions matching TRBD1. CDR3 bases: TGTGCCAGCAGCTTAGAGATGACAGGGCAGACCCAGTACTTC. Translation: CASSLEMTGQTQYF.